Listed here are 5 T cell receptor beta chains from one sample, sequenced in a study of cytomegalovirus exposure and HLA in healthy donors. Amplification used 60 Vbeta primers and 13 Jbeta primers. Profiling relied on immunoSEQ multiplex PCR, and the TCRdb table lists in-frame clones only, not all of them. The table records fewer than 200,000 clones, 82% of them present only once. The sequencing sample was made of PBMCs. Every receptor here comes from a male donor in good health and CMV-seronegative.

V gene TRBV7-9 combines with J gene TRBJ2-2; 9 bases are a match to TRBD1. V lost 6 bases, J lost 1 base, and 6 bases stayed unmatched. Germline loops: CDR1 SEHNR, CDR2 FQNEAQ (reference sequence). The CDR3 sequence is 16 residues long. The DNA of the CDR3 is TGTGCCAGCAGGACAGGGGGGCAACAGAACACCGGGGAGCTGTTTTTT. Translating gives CASRTGGQQNTGELFF. Filled out from reference TRBV7-9 and TRBJ2-2, the complete variable domain reads DTGVSQNPRHKITKRGQNVTFRCDPISEHNRLYWYRQTLGQGPEFLTYFQNEAQLEKSRLLSDRFSAERPKGSFSTLEIQRTEQGDSAMYLCASRTGGQQNTGELFFGEGSRLTVL.

This rearrangement joins TRBV2 to TRBJ2-7; TRBD2 is a possible D gene (5 bases). Germline V gene data show CDR1 as SNHLY and CDR2 as FYNNEI. The CDR3 loop spans 12 amino acids. Trimming removed 2 bases at V and 4 bases at J, with 6 bases between. The CDR3, as DNA: TGTGCCAGCAGTGAATCGGGATACGAGCAGTACTTC. Its protein product is CASSESGYEQYF.

The chain uses TRBV5-1 and TRBJ2-3; perhaps TRBD1 as D (6 bases). The CDR3 is 15 residues long. CDR1 SGHRS and CDR2 YFSETQ come from the germline V gene. V was pared by 5 bases and J by 3 bases, with 16 bases between. For the CDR3, the DNA is TGCGCCAGCAGGGTGGGGTACAGGGCGACAGATACGCAGTATTTT. Translating gives CASRVGYRATDTQYF.

The chain recombines TRBV10-1 with TRBJ1-2, with D unclear. Trimming removed 0 bases from V and 8 bases from J, with 13 bases in between. Germline-derived CDR1 and CDR2 are WNHNN and SYGVQD (reference sequence). The CDR3 is 14 amino acids. The CDR3 DNA reads TGCGCCAGCAGTGAGTCGTCCCAGGCGGGAGGCTACACCTTC. It is translated as CASSESSQAGGYTF.

V usage is TRBV19 and J usage is TRBJ2-3; tentative D call: TRBD1 (6 bases). Trimming took 6 bases from V and 3 from J, leaving 19 bases between them. Germline V gene data show CDR1 as LNHDA and CDR2 as SQIVND (reference sequence). The CDR3 has 16 amino acids. The CDR3 DNA is TGTGCCAGTAGAACGCTTGGGGGCGCGTGGACAGATACGCAGTATTTT. It encodes CASRTLGGAWTDTQYF. The variable domain in full, completed from reference TRBV19 and TRBJ2-3, reads DGGITQSPKYLFRKEGQNVTLSCEQNLNHDAMYWYRQDPGQGLRLIYYSQIVNDFQKGDIAEGYSVSREKKESFPLTVTSAQKNPTAFYLCASRTLGGAWTDTQYFGPGTRLTVL.